A selection of T cell receptor beta chains follows, all from one sample in a study of blood T cell repertoires in COVID-19. Measured with immunoSEQ multiplex PCR; TCRdb has only the in-frame clones, and not every one. The sample has approximately 350,000 clones, more than 85% seen once. The source material was PBMCs or T cells enriched from blood (not recorded which). The receptors were sampled from a woman between 25 and 40 years old who had recovered from COVID-19. The CDR3 runs from the conserved cysteine through the conserved F or W.

J gene: TRBJ1-6; V gene: TRBV2; CDR3 protein: CASSEGGPLHF
J gene: TRBJ1-3; V gene: TRBV29-1; CDR3 protein: CSVETVVGQGADPGNTIYF
J gene: TRBJ1-4; V gene: TRBV27; CDR3 protein: CASRSTGNNEKLFF
J gene: TRBJ2-7; V gene: TRBV28; CDR3 protein: CASSQRGSGDYEQYF
J gene: TRBJ1-1; V gene: TRBV11-2; CDR3 protein: CASSLVRGNTEAFF
J gene: TRBJ2-3; V gene: TRBV10-1; CDR3 protein: CASSESVVTDTQYF
J gene: TRBJ1-1; V gene: TRBV19; CDR3 protein: CASRDRDNTEAFF
J gene: TRBJ2-1; V gene: TRBV2; CDR3 protein: CASSRLAGGPYNEQFF
J gene: TRBJ1-1; V gene: TRBV7-8; CDR3 protein: CASRQGVGENTEAFF
J gene: TRBJ1-2; V gene: TRBV5-1; CDR3 protein: CASSSGQNYGYTF
J gene: TRBJ1-1; V gene: TRBV11-2; CDR3 protein: CASSPLGGVAEAFF
J gene: TRBJ2-2; V gene: TRBV10-3; CDR3 protein: CAISQSSDSNTGELFF